This TCR beta chain stems from a study of CD8 T cells in Susac syndrome. Details on this clonotype: What it binds is unknown.

General study findings and limits: Only a relatively small number of individuals were included in the TCR sequencing and HLA analysis.

The CDR3 totals 11 residues. The germline V and J ends were trimmed by 6 bases and 9 bases, with 12 bases remaining between them. CDR1 and CDR2 from the germline V gene are SQVTM and ANQGSEA. RNA in amounts of 0.5 to 1 ug was reverse transcribed with random hexamers. TCRdb ran MiXCR on the immunoSEQ multiplex PCR reads and lists one entry per CDR3 protein. The sample lists about 300,000 distinct CDR3 sequences; roughly 85% were seen once. The sequenced sample was CD8+ T cells from PBMCs. The clonotype was recovered from a human donor with multiple sclerosis. J is TRBJ2-1 and V is TRBV29-1; D uncertain. The CDR3 DNA reads TGCAGCGTCCCCAGAGGTCCTGAGCAGTTCTTC. Protein sequence: CSVPRGPEQFF.